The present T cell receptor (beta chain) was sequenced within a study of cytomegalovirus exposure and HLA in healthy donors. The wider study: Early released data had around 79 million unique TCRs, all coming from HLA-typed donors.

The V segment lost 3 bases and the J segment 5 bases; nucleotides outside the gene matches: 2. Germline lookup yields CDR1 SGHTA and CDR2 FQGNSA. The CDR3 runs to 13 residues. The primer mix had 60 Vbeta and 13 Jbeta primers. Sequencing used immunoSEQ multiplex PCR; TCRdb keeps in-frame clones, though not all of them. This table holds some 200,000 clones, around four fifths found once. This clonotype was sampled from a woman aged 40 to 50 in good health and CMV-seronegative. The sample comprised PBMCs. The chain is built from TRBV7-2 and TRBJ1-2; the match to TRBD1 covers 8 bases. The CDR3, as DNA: TGTGCCAGCAGCTTCCGGACAGGGTATGGCTACACCTTC. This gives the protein CASSFRTGYGYTF.